This T cell receptor (beta chain) is drawn from a study of cytomegalovirus exposure and HLA in healthy donors. Study background: Ancestry clustering placed about four fifths of roughly 410 genotyped donors in the Caucasian-associated cluster. Study findings and constraints: Through in vitro validation, three CMV-associated chains were shown to be specific for CMV antigens. HLA restriction was apparent for most CMV-associated TCR beta chains in a later analysis.

Trimming took 7 bases from V and 1 from J, leaving 17 bases between them. Germline loops: CDR1 LNHDA, CDR2 SQIVND (reference sequence). CDR3 length: 16 amino acids. As concerns this clone: The antigen is undetermined.

Primers for the PCR totalled 60 Vbeta and 13 Jbeta. Here immunoSEQ multiplex PCR was the method, and the copy in TCRdb shows in-frame clones only, minus some. The sample records 120,000 or so clones, approximately 66% being singletons. The V gene is TRBV19, the J gene TRBJ2-1; D is perhaps TRBD2 (7 bases). The TCR was taken from a woman in her 40s in good health and CMV-seropositive. The sample comprised PBMCs. CDR3 amino acids: CASTPGGGLSYNEQFF. In DNA, the CDR3 is TGTGCCAGTACACCCGGCGGGGGCCTTTCCTACAATGAGCAGTTCTTC. Variable domain in full (rest from reference TRBV19 and TRBJ2-1): DGGITQSPKYLFRKEGQNVTLSCEQNLNHDAMYWYRQDPGQGLRLIYYSQIVNDFQKGDIAEGYSVSREKKESFPLTVTSAQKNPTAFYLCASTPGGGLSYNEQFFGPGTRLTVL.